This TCR beta chain was retrieved from a study of T cells after yellow fever vaccination. MiXCR, applied by TCRdb to the 5' RACE reads, yields one record per CDR3 protein. The sample lists around 310,000 distinct CDR3 sequences, less than 4.5% occurring once. CDR3 size: 15 residues. V was trimmed by 5 bases and J by 7 bases, leaving 17 bases between them. The chain links TRBV12-3 or TRBV12-4 to TRBJ1-4; possibly TRBD1 for D (5 bases). The receptor comes from a man aged 18 to 35 who received the YFV17D yellow fever vaccine. This specimen consisted of PBMCs, obtained on the day of the yellow fever booster vaccination. In DNA form, the CDR3 reads TGTGCCAGCAGTAAATCCGGGACTGTTCCTGAAAAACTGTTTTTT. It is translated as CASSKSGTVPEKLFF.